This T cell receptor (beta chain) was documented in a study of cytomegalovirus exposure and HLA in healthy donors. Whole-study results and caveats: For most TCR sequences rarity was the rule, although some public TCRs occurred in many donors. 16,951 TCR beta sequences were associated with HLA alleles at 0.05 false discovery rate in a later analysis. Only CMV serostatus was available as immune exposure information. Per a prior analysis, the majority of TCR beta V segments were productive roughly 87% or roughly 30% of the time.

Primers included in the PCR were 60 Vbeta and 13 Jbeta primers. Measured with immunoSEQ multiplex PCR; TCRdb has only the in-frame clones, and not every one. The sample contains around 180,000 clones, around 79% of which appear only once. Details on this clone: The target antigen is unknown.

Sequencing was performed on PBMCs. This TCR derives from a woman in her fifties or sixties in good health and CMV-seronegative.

The CDR3 DNA is TGTGCCAGCAGCTCCGGACAGGGAAATACGCAGTATTTT. Protein sequence: CASSSGQGNTQYF. V usage is TRBV7-2 and J usage is TRBJ2-3; 8 bases are a match to TRBD1. The ends lost 4 bases at V and 7 bases at J; junction bases unmatched: 4. Germline V gene sequence: CDR1 SGHTA, CDR2 FQGNSA. The CDR3 runs 13 residues.